This T cell receptor (beta chain) is from a study of regulatory T cells in long-lasting Graves disease. General study results and limits: TCR diversity was lower in persistent Graves' patients (versus newly diagnosed ones).

Specified time point: newly diagnosed GD, antithyroid drugs for less than 3 months. Isolated PBMC RNA provided the starting material for the TCR library. Guidelines of the American Thyroid Association were used to diagnose Graves' disease. This clonotype occurred many times. Its cognate antigen is unknown. Both iRepertoire HTBI primers and Arm-PCR of CDR3 regions were used to build the TCR beta libraries. One entry per CDR3 protein results from TCRdb running MiXCR on the multiplex PCR reads. Counted here are approximately 400,000 distinct CDR3 sequences, around 11% occurring once; the ten biggest clones make up around 18%. Looked up from germline, CDR1 is MDHEN and CDR2 is SYDVKM. This CDR3 is 14 amino acids long. The V gene lost 4 bases and the J gene lost 1 base, with 9 bases spanning the gap. The same data also went into a second study, on T cells in Graves' hyperthyroidism and ophthalmopathy. In that study: On the basis of clinical symptoms, serum thyroxine and TRAb, thyroid ultrasound and orbital computed tomography, diagnoses were made.

The V and J genes are TRBV28 and TRBJ2-3, with D perhaps matching TRBD2 (6 bases). This sample comprised peripheral blood mononuclear cells (PBMCs), obtained at new diagnosis, from a patient treated with antithyroid drugs. The receptor comes from a woman younger than 35 with Graves disease. CDR3 sequence (DNA): TGTGCCAGCAGTTCGGGGACTCGCACAGATACGCAGTATTTT. Residues: CASSSGTRTDTQYF.